This TCR beta chain was captured by sequencing in a study of neurological immune-mediated disorders. Time point of the sample: longitudinal time-point 1 (baseline). 5'RACE generated cDNA with 10-nucleotide random UMIs. TCRdb reprocessed the 5' RACE reads with MiXCR, giving one entry per CDR3 protein. Among tens of thousands of distinct CDR3 sequences listed, about 3.3% were seen once. The CDR3 covers 15 residues. V dropped 3 bases and J dropped 9; count of bases not matched to a gene: 14. Germline loops: CDR1 DFQATT, CDR2 SNEGSKA (reference sequence). V is TRBV20-1 and J is TRBJ2-7; 10 bases agree with TRBD2. This receptor was taken from a woman aged 60-75 years with multiple sclerosis. The material sequenced was PBMCs. CDR3 protein: CSASSTLAGRKAQYF. The CDR3 DNA is TGCAGTGCTAGTTCTACACTAGCGGGAAGAAAAGCGCAGTACTTC.